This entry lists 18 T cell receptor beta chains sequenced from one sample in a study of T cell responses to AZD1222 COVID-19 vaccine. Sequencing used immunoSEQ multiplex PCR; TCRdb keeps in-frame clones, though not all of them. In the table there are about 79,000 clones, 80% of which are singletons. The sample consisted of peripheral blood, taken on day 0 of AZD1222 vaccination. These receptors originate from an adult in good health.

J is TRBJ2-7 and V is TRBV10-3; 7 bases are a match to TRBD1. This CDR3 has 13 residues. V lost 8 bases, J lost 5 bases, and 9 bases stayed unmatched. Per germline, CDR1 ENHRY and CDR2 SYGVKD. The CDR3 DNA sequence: TGTGCCATCTCTGGCGGACAGGCGGACGAGCAGTACTTC. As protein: CAISGGQADEQYF.

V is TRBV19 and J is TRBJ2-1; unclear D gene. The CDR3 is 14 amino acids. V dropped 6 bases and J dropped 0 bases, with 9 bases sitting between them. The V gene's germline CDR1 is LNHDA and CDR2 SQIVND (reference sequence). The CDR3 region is CASRGLPSYNEQFF. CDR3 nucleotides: TGTGCCAGTAGGGGCCTGCCCTCCTACAATGAGCAGTTCTTC.

DNA of the CDR3: TGTGCCAGCAGCCGAGGGGTGGACTACGAGCAGTACTTC. Translated: CASSRGVDYEQYF. V is TRBV3-1 (or the pseudogene TRBV3-2) and J is TRBJ2-7; D may correspond to TRBD1 or TRBD2 (5 bases each). The CDR3 has 13 residues. The ends were cut back, 4 bases at V and 3 bases at J, with 10 bases in the middle. Germline CDR1 is LGHDT and CDR2 is YNNKEL (reference sequence).

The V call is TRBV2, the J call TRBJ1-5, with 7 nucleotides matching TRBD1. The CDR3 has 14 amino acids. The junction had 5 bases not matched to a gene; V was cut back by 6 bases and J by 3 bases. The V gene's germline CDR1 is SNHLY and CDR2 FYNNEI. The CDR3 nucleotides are TGTGCCAGCAGCTCGGGACAGCCCAATCAGCCCCAGCATTTT. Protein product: CASSSGQPNQPQHF.

CDR3 sequence: CASSSLAGGYNEQFF. CDR3 DNA sequence: TGTGCCAGCAGCTCACTAGCGGGAGGGTACAATGAGCAGTTCTTC. V and J are TRBV7-2 and TRBJ2-1; TRBD2 matches 13 bases. V lost 4 bases and J lost 4; bases outside the gene matches: 1. Germline V CDR1 and CDR2: SGHTA, FQGNSA. CDR3 size: 15 residues. Supplemented by reference TRBV7-2 and TRBJ2-1, the full variable domain reads GAGVSQSPSNKVTEKGKDVELRCDPISGHTALYWYRQSLGQGLEFLIYFQGNSAPDKSGLPSDRFSAERTGGSVSTLTIQRTQQEDSAVYLCASSSLAGGYNEQFFGPGTRLTVL.

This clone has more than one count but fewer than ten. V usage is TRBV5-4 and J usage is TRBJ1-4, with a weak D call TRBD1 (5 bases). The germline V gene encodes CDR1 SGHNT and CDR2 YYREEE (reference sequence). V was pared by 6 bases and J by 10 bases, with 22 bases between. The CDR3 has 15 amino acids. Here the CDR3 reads CASIPEPGSGGKLFF. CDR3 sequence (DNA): TGTGCCAGCATCCCCGAGCCCGGTTCTGGGGGAAAACTGTTTTTT.

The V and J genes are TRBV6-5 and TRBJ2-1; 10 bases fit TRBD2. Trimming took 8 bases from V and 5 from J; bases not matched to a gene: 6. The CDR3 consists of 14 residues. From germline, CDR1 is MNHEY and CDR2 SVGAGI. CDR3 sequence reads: CASRWTSGHNEQFF. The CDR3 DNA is TGTGCCAGCCGTTGGACTAGCGGACACAATGAGCAGTTCTTC.

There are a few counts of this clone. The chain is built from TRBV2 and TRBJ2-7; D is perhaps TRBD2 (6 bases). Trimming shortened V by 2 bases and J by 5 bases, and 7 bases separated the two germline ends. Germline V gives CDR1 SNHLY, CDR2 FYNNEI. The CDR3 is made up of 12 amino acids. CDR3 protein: CASSERENEQYF. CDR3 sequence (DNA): TGTGCCAGCAGTGAACGGGAGAACGAGCAGTACTTC.

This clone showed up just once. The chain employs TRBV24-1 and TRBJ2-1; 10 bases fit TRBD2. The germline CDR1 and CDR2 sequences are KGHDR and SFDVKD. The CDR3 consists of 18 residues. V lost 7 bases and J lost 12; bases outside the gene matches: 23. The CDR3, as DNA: TGTGCCACCAGCTCCCTTTCTTGGCTAGCGGGAGTGCTAATAGTGCAGTTCTTC. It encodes CATSSLSWLAGVLIVQFF.

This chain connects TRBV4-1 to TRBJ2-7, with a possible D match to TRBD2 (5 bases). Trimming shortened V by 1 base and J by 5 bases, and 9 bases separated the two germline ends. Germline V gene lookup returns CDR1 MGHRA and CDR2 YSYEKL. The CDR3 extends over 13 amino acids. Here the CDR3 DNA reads TGCGCCAGCAGCCAAGGTGGGGAGAACGAGCAGTACTTC. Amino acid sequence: CASSQGGENEQYF.

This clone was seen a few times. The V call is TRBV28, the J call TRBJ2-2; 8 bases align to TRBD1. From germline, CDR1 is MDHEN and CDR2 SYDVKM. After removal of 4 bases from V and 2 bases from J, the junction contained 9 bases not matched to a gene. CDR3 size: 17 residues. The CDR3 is CASSSYDRGDNTGELFF. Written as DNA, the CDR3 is TGTGCCAGCAGTTCCTACGACAGGGGCGACAACACCGGGGAGCTGTTTTTT.

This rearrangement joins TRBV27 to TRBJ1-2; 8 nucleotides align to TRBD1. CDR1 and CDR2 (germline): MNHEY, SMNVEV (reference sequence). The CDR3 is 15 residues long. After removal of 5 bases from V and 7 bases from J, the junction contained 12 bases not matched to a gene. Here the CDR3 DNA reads TGTGCCAGCAGTCCGGCGGGACAGGCGGTGTCTGGCTACACCTTC. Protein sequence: CASSPAGQAVSGYTF.

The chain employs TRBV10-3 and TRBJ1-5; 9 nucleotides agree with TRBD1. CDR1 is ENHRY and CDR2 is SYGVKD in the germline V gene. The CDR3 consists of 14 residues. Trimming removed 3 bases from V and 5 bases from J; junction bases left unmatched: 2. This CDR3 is CAISETGGHQPQHF. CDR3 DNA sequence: TGTGCCATCAGTGAAACAGGGGGCCATCAGCCCCAGCATTTT.

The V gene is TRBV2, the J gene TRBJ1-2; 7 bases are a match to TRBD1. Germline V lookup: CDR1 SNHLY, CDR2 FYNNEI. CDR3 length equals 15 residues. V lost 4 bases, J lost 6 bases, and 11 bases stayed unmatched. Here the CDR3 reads CASSASRQGGNGYTF. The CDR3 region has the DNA TGTGCCAGCAGTGCCTCGAGACAGGGTGGGAATGGCTACACCTTC.

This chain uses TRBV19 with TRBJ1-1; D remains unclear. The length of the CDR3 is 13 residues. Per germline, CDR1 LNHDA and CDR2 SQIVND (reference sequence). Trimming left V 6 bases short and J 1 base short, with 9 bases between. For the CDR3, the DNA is TGTGCCAGTAGCGGGATTTGGAACACTGAAGCTTTCTTT. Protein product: CASSGIWNTEAFF.

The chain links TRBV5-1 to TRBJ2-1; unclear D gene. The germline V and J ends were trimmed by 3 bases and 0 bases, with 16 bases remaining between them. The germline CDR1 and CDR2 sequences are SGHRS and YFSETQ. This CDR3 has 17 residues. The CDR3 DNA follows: TGCGCCAGCAGCTACGGCCCGGAGAGGACCTCCTACAATGAGCAGTTCTTC. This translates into CASSYGPERTSYNEQFF.

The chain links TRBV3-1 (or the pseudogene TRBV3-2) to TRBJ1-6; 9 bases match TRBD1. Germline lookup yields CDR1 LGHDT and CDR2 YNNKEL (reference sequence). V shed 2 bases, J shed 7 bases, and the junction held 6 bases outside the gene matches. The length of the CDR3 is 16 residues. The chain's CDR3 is CASSQFGGQGNSPLHF. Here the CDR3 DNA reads TGTGCCAGCAGCCAATTCGGAGGACAGGGGAATTCACCCCTCCACTTT.

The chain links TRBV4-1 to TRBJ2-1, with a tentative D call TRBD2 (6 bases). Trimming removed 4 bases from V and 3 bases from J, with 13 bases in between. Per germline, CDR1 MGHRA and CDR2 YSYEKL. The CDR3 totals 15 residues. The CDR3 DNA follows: TGCGCCAGCAGCCTCGGGACTCACCGCTACAATGAGCAGTTCTTC. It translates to CASSLGTHRYNEQFF.